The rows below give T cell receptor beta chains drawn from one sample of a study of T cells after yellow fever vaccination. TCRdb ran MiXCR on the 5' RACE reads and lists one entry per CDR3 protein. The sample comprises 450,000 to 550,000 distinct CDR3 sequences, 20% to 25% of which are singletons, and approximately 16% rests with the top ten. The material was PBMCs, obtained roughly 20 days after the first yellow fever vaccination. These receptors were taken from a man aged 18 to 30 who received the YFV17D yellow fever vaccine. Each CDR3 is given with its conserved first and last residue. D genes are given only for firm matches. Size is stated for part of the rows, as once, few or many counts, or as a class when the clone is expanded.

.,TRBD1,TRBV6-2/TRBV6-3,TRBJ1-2,CASSSGTGDGYTF,TGTGCCAGCAGCTCCGGGACAGGGGATGGCTACACCTTC
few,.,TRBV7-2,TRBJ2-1,CASRLTGSNLYNEQFF,TGTGCCAGCAGGTTAACCGGGTCGAACCTTTACAATGAGCAGTTCTTC
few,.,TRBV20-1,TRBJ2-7,CSARDLIREHGTYEQYF,TGCAGTGCTAGAGATTTAATTCGTGAACATGGAACCTACGAGCAGTACTTC
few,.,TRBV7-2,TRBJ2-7,CASTLSSTSYEQYF,TGTGCCAGCACCTTGTCGAGCACTTCCTACGAGCAGTACTTC
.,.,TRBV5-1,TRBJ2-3,CASSYTGSSTDTQYF,TGCGCCAGCAGCTACACAGGCTCTAGCACAGATACGCAGTATTTT
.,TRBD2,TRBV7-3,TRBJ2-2,CASSPGGSGELFF,TGTGCCAGCAGCCCGGGAGGTAGCGGGGAGCTGTTTTTT
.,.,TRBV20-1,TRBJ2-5,CSAPTGLAAETQYF,TGCAGTGCCCCTACGGGACTCGCCGCGGAGACCCAGTACTTC
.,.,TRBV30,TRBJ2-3,CAWTPGTRGTDTQYF,TGTGCCTGGACGCCGGGGACCAGAGGCACAGATACGCAGTATTTT
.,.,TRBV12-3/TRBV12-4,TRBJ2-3,CASSSRFRGPSTDTQYF,TGTGCCAGCAGTTCTAGGTTTCGGGGGCCCAGCACAGATACGCAGTATTTT
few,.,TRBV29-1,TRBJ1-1,CSVDVGRVNTEAFF,TGCAGCGTTGATGTTGGCAGGGTGAACACTGAAGCTTTCTTT
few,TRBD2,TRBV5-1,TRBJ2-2,CASSFLSGGTGELFF,TGCGCCAGCAGCTTTCTCAGCGGGGGCACCGGGGAGCTGTTTTTT
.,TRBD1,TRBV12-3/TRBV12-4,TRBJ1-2,CASSQRRGGQRGYTF,TGTGCCAGCAGCCAAAGGCGGGGGGGACAGAGAGGCTACACCTTC
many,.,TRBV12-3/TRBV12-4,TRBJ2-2,CASTGEAGELFF,TGTGCCAGTACTGGGGAGGCCGGGGAGCTGTTTTTT
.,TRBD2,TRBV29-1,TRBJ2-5,CSVEAAGDQETQYF,TGCAGCGTTGAGGCGGCGGGGGACCAAGAGACCCAGTACTTC
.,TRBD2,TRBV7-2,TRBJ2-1,CASSRRLAGRYNEQFF,TGTGCCAGCAGCCGGAGACTAGCGGGGAGGTACAATGAGCAGTTCTTC
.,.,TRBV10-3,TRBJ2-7,CAINPLGGSEQYF,TGTGCCATCAATCCCCTAGGGGGGTCCGAGCAGTACTTC
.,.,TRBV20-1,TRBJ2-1,CSARDLRRSSYNEQFF,TGCAGTGCTAGAGATCTCCGTAGGAGCTCCTACAATGAGCAGTTCTTC
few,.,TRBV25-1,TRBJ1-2,CASSEMGKYGYTF,TGTGCCAGCAGTGAAATGGGGAAGTATGGCTACACCTTC
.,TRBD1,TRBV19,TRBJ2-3,CASSEDRDTNTQYF,TGTGCCAGTAGTGAGGACAGGGACACAAATACGCAGTATTTT
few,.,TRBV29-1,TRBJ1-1,CSVEDSTEAFF,TGCAGCGTTGAAGACAGTACTGAAGCTTTCTTT
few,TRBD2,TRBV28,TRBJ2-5,CASNSGGALETQYF,TGTGCCAGCAACAGCGGGGGGGCCTTGGAGACCCAGTACTTC
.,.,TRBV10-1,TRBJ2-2,CASSADYMNTGELFF,TGCGCCAGCAGCGCGGACTACATGAACACCGGGGAGCTGTTTTTT
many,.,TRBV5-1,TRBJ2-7,CASSLEAGVYEQYF,TGCGCCAGCAGCTTGGAGGCAGGGGTCTACGAGCAGTACTTC
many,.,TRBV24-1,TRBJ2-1,CATGDRSSYNEQFF,TGTGCCACCGGGGACCGCAGCTCCTACAATGAGCAGTTCTTC
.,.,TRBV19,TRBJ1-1,CASSTGLFMNTEAFF,TGTGCCAGTAGTACCGGACTGTTTATGAACACTGAAGCTTTCTTT